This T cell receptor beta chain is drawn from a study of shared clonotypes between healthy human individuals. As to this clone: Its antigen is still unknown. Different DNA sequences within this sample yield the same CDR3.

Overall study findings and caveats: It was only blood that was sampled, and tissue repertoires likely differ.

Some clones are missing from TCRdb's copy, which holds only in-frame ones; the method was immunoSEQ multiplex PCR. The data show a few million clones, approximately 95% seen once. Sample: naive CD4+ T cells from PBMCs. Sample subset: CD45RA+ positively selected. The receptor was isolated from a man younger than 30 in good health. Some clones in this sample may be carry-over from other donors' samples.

Here the CDR3 reads CASSPPGVDTQYF. The CDR3 DNA follows: TGTGCCAGCTCACCACCGGGTGTAGATACGCAGTATTTT. J is TRBJ2-3 and V is TRBV18; D call uncertain. Trimming removed 0 bases at V and 5 bases at J, with 6 bases between. From germline, CDR1 is KGHSH and CDR2 LQKENI. This CDR3 is built from 13 residues. Based on the CDR3 plus reference TRBV18 and TRBJ2-3, the full variable domain is NAGVMQNPRHLVRRRGQEARLRCSPMKGHSHVYWYRQLPEEGLKFMVYLQKENIIDESGMPKERFSAEFPKEGPSILRIQQVVRGDSAAYFCASSPPGVDTQYFGPGTRLTVL.